The source of this TCR beta chain is a study of long-term antiretroviral therapy in people with HIV. The CDR3 has 16 amino acids. Looked up from germline, CDR1 is SQVTM and CDR2 is ANQGSEA. The V segment lost 7 bases and the J segment 3 bases; nucleotides outside the gene matches: 15. Version v3.0 of the immunoSEQ assay ran at survey level. Data came from immunoSEQ multiplex PCR; TCRdb stores just in-frame clones and leaves some out. The sample records some 17,000 clones, around nine tenths being singletons. Donors needed at least one pre-ART PBMC sample plus at least two post-ART samples. Treated in the United States were all of the participants with HIV.

Here the sequenced sample was unsorted PBMCs, taken 6.9 years after starting antiretroviral therapy. This clonotype originated in a man in his forties or fifties with HIV. V and J are TRBV29-1 and TRBJ2-1; 7 bases map to TRBD2. The CDR3 DNA is TGCAGCGCCCTGGGGGGGTTTGCGGACCTCTACAATGAGCAGTTCTTC. It is translated as CSALGGFADLYNEQFF.